This TCR beta chain was sequenced for a study of spatial heterogeneity in lung cancer. Study information: There were consistently more beta-chain sequences detected than alpha-chain sequences.

Time point reported: sample taken at primary tumor resection. Donation came from 70 or so patients with untreated early-stage non-small cell lung cancer. The sequenced material consisted of unsorted whole RNA from tumor, nontumor lung or frozen PBMC. Turning to this clonotype: The antigen remains undetermined.

Using its own MiXCR run on the 5' RACE reads, TCRdb lists one record per CDR3 protein. The data hold 9,000 to 10,000 distinct CDR3 sequences, with roughly an eighth observed a single time. Study results and caveats: The study found that expanded intratumoral alpha and beta TCR counts tracked tumor mutation counts.

This specimen consisted of lung tumor tissue, obtained at surgery. The sequence was obtained from a male donor with early-stage non-small cell lung cancer.

CDR3 nucleotides: TGTGCCAGCAGCCCGACAGGGGGTTCCTACGAGCAGTACTTC. Protein product: CASSPTGGSYEQYF. This rearrangement joins TRBV5-4 to TRBJ2-7; 9 bases are shared with TRBD1. Germline V lookup: CDR1 SGHNT, CDR2 YYREEE (reference sequence). This CDR3 comprises 14 residues. With V trimmed by 4 bases and J by 1 base, 3 bases remained unmatched.